This TCR beta chain stems from a study of shared clonotypes between healthy human individuals. Regarding the study as a whole: Compared with clonotypes that all four donors shared, non-shared clonotypes had lower generation probabilities.

In the case of this clone: What it binds is unknown.

Trimming stripped 4 bases from V and 5 bases from J, with 17 bases between. The CDR3 runs to 16 residues. Germline V gene data show CDR1 as LNHNV and CDR2 as YYDKDF (reference sequence). The material for each subset, its genomic DNA, was split evenly across several immunoSEQ plates. Original analysis: ImmunoSEQ only sent back junction sequences with no quality scores, so filtering was done differently. Here immunoSEQ multiplex PCR was the method, and the copy in TCRdb shows in-frame clones only, minus some. The V and J calls and clone size are taken from that table; D and trimming were inferred from the DNA. The sample consists of about 1.5 million clones, around 98% of them appearing once. The study separated CD4+ cells into CD45RA+ naive and CD45RA-negative memory subsets.

The rearrangement uses TRBV15 and TRBJ2-2; D gene ambiguous. Sequencing used naive CD4+ T cells sorted from blood. Subset described: CD45RA+ positively selected. The TCR originated in a man aged 25 to 40 in good health. The DNA for the CDR3 is TGTGCCACCAGCAATGGACGCAATCTGGGGACCGGGGAGCTGTTTTTT. This translates into CATSNGRNLGTGELFF. Variable domain in full (rest from reference TRBV15 and TRBJ2-2): DAMVIQNPRYQVTQFGKPVTLSCSQTLNHNVMYWYQQKSSQAPKLLFHYYDKDFNNEADTPDNFQSRRPNTSFCFLDIRSPGLGDTAMYLCATSNGRNLGTGELFFGEGSRLTVL.